This TCR beta chain is drawn from a study of blood T cell repertoires in COVID-19. In the study overall: Specimens from acute and convalescent COVID-19 originated in the United States, Italy and Spain. The cDNA or gDNA used as material had been derived from T cells, B-cell-depleted T cells, or PBMCs.

The trim removed 3 bases at V and 5 bases at J, leaving 9 bases unmatched. In germline, CDR1 is LNHDA, CDR2 SQIVND (reference sequence). CDR3 length: 16 residues. Per the study methods: Amplification of reference gene primers was used by the study to estimate nucleated cell counts. Using immunoSEQ multiplex PCR, the repertoire was profiled, and TCRdb retains in-frame clones only, with some absent. D and trimming come from the DNA, and the V and J calls and clone size come from that table. This sample yields under 50,000 clones, of which just under 70% are seen a single time; 6.2% belongs to the top ten.

The clonotype was recovered from a man older than 75 with acute or convalescent COVID-19. The chain combines TRBV19 with TRBJ1-5; 8 bases match TRBD1. Material for sequencing was peripheral blood. The CDR3 DNA reads TGTGCCAGTAGTATCCGGACAGGGCGCAATGATCAGCCCCAGCATTTT. Its protein product is CASSIRTGRNDQPQHF.